This TCR beta chain comes out of a study of T cell repertoires in cytomegalovirus infection. About the research overall: Public signatures in TCR beta pointed to CMV infection and matching HLA type.

A note on this clonotype: Its antigen is not identified. Given a much more abundant clone one base away, this may be a read error.

Study findings and constraints: Of the TCR beta families, the public ones yielded a cumulative frequency that identified carriers of CMV plus the relevant HLA.

TCRdb reprocessed the reads with MiXCR, giving one entry per CDR3 protein. The table records 630,000 or so distinct CDR3 sequences, around 24% of them present only once. CDR3 size: 15 residues. The V gene's germline CDR1 is SGHVS and CDR2 FQNEAQ. The clonotype was recovered from a human donor in good health (CMV status not recorded). Some clones in this sample may be carry-over from other donors' samples. The rearrangement joins TRBV7-8 to TRBJ2-1; TRBD2 agrees at 15 bases. Specimen: CD8+ T cells from PBMCs. CDR3 residues: CTSSLGLAGGGEQFF. DNA of the CDR3: TGTACCAGCAGCTTGGGACTAGCGGGGGGTGGTGAGCAGTTCTTC.